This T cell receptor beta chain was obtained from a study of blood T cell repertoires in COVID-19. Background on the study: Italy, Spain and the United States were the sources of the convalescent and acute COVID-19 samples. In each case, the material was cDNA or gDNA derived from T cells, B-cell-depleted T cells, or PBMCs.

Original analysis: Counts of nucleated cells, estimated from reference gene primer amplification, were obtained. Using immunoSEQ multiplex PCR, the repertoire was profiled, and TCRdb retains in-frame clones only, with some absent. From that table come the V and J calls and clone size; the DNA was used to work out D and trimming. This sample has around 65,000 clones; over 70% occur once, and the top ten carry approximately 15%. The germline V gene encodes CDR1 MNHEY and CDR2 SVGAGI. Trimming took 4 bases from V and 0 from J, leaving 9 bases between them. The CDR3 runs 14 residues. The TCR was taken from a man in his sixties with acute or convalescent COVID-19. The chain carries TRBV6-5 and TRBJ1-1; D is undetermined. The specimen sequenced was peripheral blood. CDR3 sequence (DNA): TGTGCCAGCAGTTTATTCCGTATGAACACTGAAGCTTTCTTT. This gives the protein CASSLFRMNTEAFF.